This is a list of T cell receptor beta chains from one sample in a study of brain T cells in children with intractable seizures. Libraries were prepared by immunoSEQ multiplex PCR; TCRdb keeps only in-frame clonotypes and omits some of them. The table has about 340,000 clones, over 90% seen once. The specimen was peripheral blood, collected approximately 5 months after surgery. The receptor set was obtained from a boy younger than two with tuberous sclerosis and intractable seizures. Each CDR3 is given with its conserved first and last residue. D genes are given only for firm matches. Part of the rows lack a size; the others show once, few, many or a class for expanded clones.

clone_size d_call j_call v_call cdr3_nt cdr3_aa
. . TRBJ2-7 TRBV5-1 TGCGCCAGCAGCTTGGAACTAGCCCTCTACGAGCAGTACTTC CASSLELALYEQYF
. . TRBJ1-1 TRBV6-1 TGTGCCAGCAGTGAAACTTTTAGGCAGAACACTGAAGCTTTCTTT CASSETFRQNTEAFF
few TRBD2 TRBJ2-5 TRBV15 TGTGCCACCAGCAGAGAGGCTAGCGGGGGGCCCCTATTAAAAGAGACCCAGTACTTC CATSREASGGPLLKETQYF
. TRBD1 TRBJ2-7 TRBV6-5 TGTGCCAGCAGTTACTCATGGACAGGGGACTACGAGCAGTACTTC CASSYSWTGDYEQYF
. TRBD1 TRBJ1-2 TRBV30 TGTGCCTGGAAGGGACAGGATGGAGCCTATGGCTACACCTTC CAWKGQDGAYGYTF
. . TRBJ1-1 TRBV5-4 TGTGCCAGCAGCTTGTCCAGGGCTAACACTGAAGCTTTCTTT CASSLSRANTEAFF
once . TRBJ2-2 TRBV5-1 TGCGCCAGCAGCTCGACGGTTTCGAACACCGGGGAGCTGTTTTTT CASSSTVSNTGELFF
. TRBD1 TRBJ1-2 TRBV6-5 TGTGCCAGCAGTCATCCGGGACAGGGGCATGGCTACACCTTC CASSHPGQGHGYTF
. . TRBJ2-7 TRBV6-5 TGTGCCACCTTGAGGGGCTACGAGCAGTACTTC CATLRGYEQYF
. . TRBJ1-1 TRBV7-9 TGTGCCAGCAGCTTTGCAGGGAAAAATGCTTTCTTT CASSFAGKNAFF
once . TRBJ2-1 TRBV4-1 TGCGCCAGCAGCCCCGGTTCGTCGGACTTGAATGAGCAGTTCTTC CASSPGSSDLNEQFF
. . TRBJ2-7 TRBV12-3/TRBV12-4 TGTGCCAGCAGTTTGGGTAGGAACTACGAGCAGTACTTC CASSLGRNYEQYF
. TRBD1 TRBJ2-2 TRBV7-9 TGTGCCAGCAGCCCCGCTACAGGGGAATTCGGGGAGCTGTTTTTT CASSPATGEFGELFF
once . TRBJ2-3 TRBV28 TGTGCCAGCAGCACAACCCCTCCTACGACAGATTATACGCAGTATTTT CASSTTPPTTDYTQYF
once . TRBJ1-1 TRBV30 TGTGCCTGGGACAACAGGGTTGGCACTGAAGCTTTCTTT CAWDNRVGTEAFF
few . TRBJ1-5 TRBV27 TGTGCCAGCGGGTGGGACGGCAATCAGCCCCAGCATTTT CASGWDGNQPQHF
. . TRBJ1-1 TRBV10-3 TGTGCCATCAGAGCCACGGGCCGACACACTGAAGCTTTCTTT CAIRATGRHTEAFF
. TRBD1 TRBJ1-2 TRBV6-5 TGTGCCAGCAGCCGCGAGGGGGCCTATGGCTACACCTTC CASSREGAYGYTF
. . TRBJ2-1 TRBV28 TGTGCCAGCAGTTTCGTAGCGAAAAATGAGCAGTTCTTC CASSFVAKNEQFF
. TRBD2 TRBJ2-1 TRBV5-1 TGCGCCAGCACCAGGCAAGCGGGACTTCAAGTGGGGCAGTTCTTC CASTRQAGLQVGQFF
. . TRBJ2-7 TRBV11-2 TGTGCCAGCAGACAACATTACGAGCAGTACTTC CASRQHYEQYF
. . TRBJ1-5 TRBV6-5 TGTGCCAGCAAGCAGGGGTCCGGTCAGCCCCAGCATTTT CASKQGSGQPQHF
. TRBD1 TRBJ1-5 TRBV19 TGTGCCAGTAGTATCCGGACAGGGTATAACAATCAGCCCCAGCATTTT CASSIRTGYNNQPQHF
once TRBD1 TRBJ1-6 TRBV28 TGTGCCAGCAGTGCCTACAGGGGGATGAATTCACCCCTCCACTTT CASSAYRGMNSPLHF
. . TRBJ2-1 TRBV9 TGTGCCAGCAGCGTAGCTTACGAATACAATGAGCAGTTCTTC CASSVAYEYNEQFF
. . TRBJ1-1 TRBV2 TGTGCCAGCATCGTCGGTCACGCGAACACTGAAGCTTTCTTT CASIVGHANTEAFF
. . TRBJ2-1 TRBV25-1 TGTGCCAGCAGTGTCACTTCCCTGTGGGATGAGCAGTTCTTC CASSVTSLWDEQFF
. . TRBJ2-5 TRBV30 TGTGCCTGGAGTGTAGGGAAAGCGATCCAAGAGACCCAGTACTTC CAWSVGKAIQETQYF
. . TRBJ2-1 TRBV9 TGTGCCAGCAGCGTTGAGGATGAGCAGTTCTTC CASSVEDEQFF
. TRBD1 TRBJ2-1 TRBV5-3 TGTGCCAGAAGCAAGCCGGGACAGGGGGCTTCCTACAATGAGCAGTTCTTC CARSKPGQGASYNEQFF
. TRBD2 TRBJ2-5 TRBV4-2 TGTGCCAGCAGCCAATTAGCTAGCGGGGGGTTGAGATTTATGGAGACCCAGTACTTC CASSQLASGGLRFMETQYF
. TRBD1 TRBJ2-1 TRBV7-8 TGTGCCAGCGCGACAGGGGACAATGAGCAGTTCTTC CASATGDNEQFF
. TRBD2 TRBJ2-7 TRBV2 TGTGCCAGCAGTGAAGGTTTAGGGCTAGCGGAAGAGCAGTACTTC CASSEGLGLAEEQYF
. . TRBJ2-2 TRBV7-9 TGTGCCAGCAGCACCGACAGACCAAAGAACACCGGGGAGCTGTTTTTT CASSTDRPKNTGELFF
once . TRBJ2-2 TRBV7-9 TGTGCCAGCAGCCTCCTCTTGCAGGGGAACGGGGAGCTGTTTTTT CASSLLLQGNGELFF
once . TRBJ1-1 TRBV3-1/TRBV3-2 TGTGCCAGCAGCCAGGAGGTGTTAGTGTTCACTGAAGCTTTCTTT CASSQEVLVFTEAFF
. . TRBJ1-1 TRBV7-7 TGTGCTAGCAGCATATACACTGAAGCTTTCTTT CASSIYTEAFF
. . TRBJ1-5 TRBV19 TGTGCCAGTAGTATCAATCGTGGGGGCAGCCTCATTCCAACTGTTAATCAGCCCCAGCATTTT CASSINRGGSLIPTVNQPQHF
. . TRBJ1-3 TRBV11-3 TGTGCCAGCAGCTTTAACAGCCTCATCTCTGGAAACACCATATATTTT CASSFNSLISGNTIYF
. . TRBJ2-7 TRBV6-5 TGTGCCAGCAGAACAGGGGGGGGTCTTTACGAGCAGTACTTC CASRTGGGLYEQYF